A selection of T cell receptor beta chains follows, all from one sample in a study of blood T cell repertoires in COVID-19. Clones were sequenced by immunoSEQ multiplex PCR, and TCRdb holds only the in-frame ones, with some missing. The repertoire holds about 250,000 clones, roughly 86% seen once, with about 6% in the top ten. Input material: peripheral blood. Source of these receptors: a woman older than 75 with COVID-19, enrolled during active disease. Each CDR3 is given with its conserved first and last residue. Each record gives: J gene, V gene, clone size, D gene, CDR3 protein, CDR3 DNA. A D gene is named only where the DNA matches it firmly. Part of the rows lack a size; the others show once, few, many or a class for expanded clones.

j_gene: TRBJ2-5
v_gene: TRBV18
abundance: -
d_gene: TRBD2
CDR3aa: CASSPGLAGGRQETQYF
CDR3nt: TGTGCCAGCTCACCGGGACTAGCGGGGGGACGACAAGAGACCCAGTACTTC

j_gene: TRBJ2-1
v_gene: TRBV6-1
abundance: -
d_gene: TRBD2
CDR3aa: CASSEVSGLAGDEQFF
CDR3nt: TGTGCCAGCAGTGAAGTTTCGGGACTAGCGGGGGATGAGCAGTTCTTC

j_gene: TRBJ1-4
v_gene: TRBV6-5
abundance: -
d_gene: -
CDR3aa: CASSLRDSPNEKLFF
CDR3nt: TGTGCCAGCAGTCTGAGGGATTCGCCTAATGAAAAACTGTTTTTT

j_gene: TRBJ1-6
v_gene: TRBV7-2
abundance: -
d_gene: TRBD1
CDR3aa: CASSLIAGGVGSYNSPLHF
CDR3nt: TGTGCCAGCAGCTTAATTGCAGGGGGCGTAGGGTCCTATAATTCACCCCTCCACTTT

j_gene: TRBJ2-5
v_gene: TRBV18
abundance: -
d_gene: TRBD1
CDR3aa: CASSPGQRETQYF
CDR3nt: TGTGCCAGCTCACCGGGACAGAGAGAGACCCAGTACTTC

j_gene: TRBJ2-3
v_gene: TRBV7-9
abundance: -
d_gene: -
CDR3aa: CASSLRPRATSTDTQYF
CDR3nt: TGTGCCAGCAGCTTACGTCCCCGAGCGACTAGCACAGATACGCAGTATTTT

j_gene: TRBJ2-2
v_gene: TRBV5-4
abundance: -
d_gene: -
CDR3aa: CASSSNTGELFF
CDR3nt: TGTGCCAGCAGTTCTAACACCGGGGAGCTGTTTTTT

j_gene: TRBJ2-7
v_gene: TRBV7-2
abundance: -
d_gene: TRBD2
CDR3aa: CASSLVASGVTPYEQYF
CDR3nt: TGTGCCAGCAGCTTAGTTGCTAGCGGGGTGACACCCTACGAGCAGTACTTC

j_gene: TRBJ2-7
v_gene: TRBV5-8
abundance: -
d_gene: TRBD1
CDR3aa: CASSKTPGQSVHSYEQYF
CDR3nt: TGTGCCAGCAGTAAAACCCCGGGACAGAGTGTACACTCCTACGAGCAGTACTTC

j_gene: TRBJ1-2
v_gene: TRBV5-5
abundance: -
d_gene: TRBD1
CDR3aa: CASLRRQGKDYGYTF
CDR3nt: TGTGCCAGCCTACGGAGACAGGGGAAGGACTATGGCTACACCTTC

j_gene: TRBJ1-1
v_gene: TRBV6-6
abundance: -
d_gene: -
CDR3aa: CASSWTARNTEAFF
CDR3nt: TGTGCCAGCAGTTGGACAGCCAGGAACACTGAAGCTTTCTTT

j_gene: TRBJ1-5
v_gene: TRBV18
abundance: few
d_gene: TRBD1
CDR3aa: CASSWGQGVNQPQHF
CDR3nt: TGTGCCAGCTCATGGGGACAGGGGGTAAATCAGCCCCAGCATTTT

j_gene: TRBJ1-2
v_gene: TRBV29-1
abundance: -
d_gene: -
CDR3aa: CSVQWPHGGNYGYTF
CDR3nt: TGCAGCGTTCAATGGCCCCACGGCGGTAACTATGGCTACACCTTC

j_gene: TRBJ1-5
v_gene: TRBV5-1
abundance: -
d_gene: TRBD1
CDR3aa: CASSPSGGGNQPQHF
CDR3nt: TGCGCCAGCAGCCCGTCAGGGGGCGGCAATCAGCCCCAGCATTTT

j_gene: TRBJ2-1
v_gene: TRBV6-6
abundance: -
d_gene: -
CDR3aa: CASSIAVPEQFF
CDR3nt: TGTGCCAGCAGTATTGCAGTCCCTGAGCAGTTCTTC

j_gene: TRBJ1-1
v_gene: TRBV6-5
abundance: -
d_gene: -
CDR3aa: CASRQDMNTEAFF
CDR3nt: TGTGCCAGCAGGCAGGACATGAACACTGAAGCTTTCTTT

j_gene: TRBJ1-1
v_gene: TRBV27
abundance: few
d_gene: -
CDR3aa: CATAGQLNTEAFF
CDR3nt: TGTGCCACCGCGGGGCAGCTGAACACTGAAGCTTTCTTT

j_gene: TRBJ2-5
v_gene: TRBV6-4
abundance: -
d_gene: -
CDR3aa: CASSRQVQETQYF
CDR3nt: TGTGCCAGCAGCCGACAGGTGCAAGAGACCCAGTACTTC

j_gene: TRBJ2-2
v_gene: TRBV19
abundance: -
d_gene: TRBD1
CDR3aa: CASKGTGRVSTGELFF
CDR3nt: TGTGCCAGTAAGGGGACAGGGAGAGTGTCCACCGGGGAGCTGTTTTTT

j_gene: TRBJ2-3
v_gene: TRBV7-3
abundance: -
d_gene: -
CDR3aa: CASSLQIPPGADTQYF
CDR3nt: TGTGCCAGCAGCTTACAGATACCCCCCGGGGCAGATACGCAGTATTTT

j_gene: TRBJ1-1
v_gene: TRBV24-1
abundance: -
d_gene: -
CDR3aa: CATRTEVHTEAFF
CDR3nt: TGTGCCACCAGGACAGAAGTTCACACTGAAGCTTTCTTT

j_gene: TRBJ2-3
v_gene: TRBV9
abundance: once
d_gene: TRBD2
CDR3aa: CASSVRIAGGYGTDTQYF
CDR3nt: TGTGCCAGCAGCGTTCGAATAGCGGGGGGGTACGGCACAGATACGCAGTATTTT

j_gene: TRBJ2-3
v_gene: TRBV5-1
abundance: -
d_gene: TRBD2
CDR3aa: CASSLEGLAGTGRDTQYF
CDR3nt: TGCGCCAGCAGCTTGGAGGGACTAGCGGGGACCGGGAGGGATACGCAGTATTTT

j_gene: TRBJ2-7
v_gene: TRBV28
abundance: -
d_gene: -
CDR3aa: CASSVYQGSYEQYF
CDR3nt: TGTGCCAGCAGTGTCTATCAGGGTTCCTACGAGCAGTACTTC

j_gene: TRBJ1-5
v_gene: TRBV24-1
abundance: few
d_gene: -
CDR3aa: CATSDGTLNQPQHF
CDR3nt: TGTGCCACCAGCGACGGGACTCTCAATCAGCCCCAGCATTTT

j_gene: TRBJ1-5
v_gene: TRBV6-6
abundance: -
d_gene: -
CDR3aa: CASSYGTGNQPQHF
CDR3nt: TGTGCCAGCAGTTACGGAACAGGGAATCAGCCCCAGCATTTT

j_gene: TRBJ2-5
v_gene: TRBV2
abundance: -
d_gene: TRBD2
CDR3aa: CASSTTSGGAKTQYF
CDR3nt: TGTGCCAGCAGTACGACTAGCGGGGGGGCAAAGACCCAGTACTTC

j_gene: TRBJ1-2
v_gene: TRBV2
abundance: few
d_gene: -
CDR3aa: CAQEGLGASNYGYTF
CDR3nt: TGTGCCCAAGAAGGCCTGGGAGCTTCTAACTATGGCTACACCTTC

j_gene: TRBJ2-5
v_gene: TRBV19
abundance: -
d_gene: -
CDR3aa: CASSTSGRAEGRAQYF
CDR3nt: TGTGCCAGTAGTACCAGCGGGCGGGCGGAGGGCAGGGCCCAGTACTTC

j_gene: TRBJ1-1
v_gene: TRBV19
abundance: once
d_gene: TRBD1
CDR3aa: CASSSRGDRGYTEAFF
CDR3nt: TGTGCCAGTAGTAGTCGGGGGGACAGGGGTTACACTGAGGCTTTCTTT

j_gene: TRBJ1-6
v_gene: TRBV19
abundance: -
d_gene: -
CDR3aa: CASRGGKDNSPLHF
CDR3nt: TGTGCCAGCAGGGGAGGGAAGGATAATTCACCCCTCCACTTT

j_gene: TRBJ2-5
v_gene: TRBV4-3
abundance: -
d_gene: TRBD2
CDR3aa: CASSQGRRGLAGGETQYF
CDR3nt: TGCGCCAGCAGCCAAGGCAGACGTGGACTAGCGGGGGGCGAGACCCAGTACTTC

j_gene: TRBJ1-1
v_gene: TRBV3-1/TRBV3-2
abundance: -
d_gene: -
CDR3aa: CASSQGRGSTEAFF
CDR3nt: TGTGCCAGCAGCCAAGGACGCGGAAGCACTGAAGCTTTCTTT

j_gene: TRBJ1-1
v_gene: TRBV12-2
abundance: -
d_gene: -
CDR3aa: CASRIKGARTFF
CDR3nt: TGTGCAAGTCGCATTAAGGGGGCTCGAACTTTCTTT

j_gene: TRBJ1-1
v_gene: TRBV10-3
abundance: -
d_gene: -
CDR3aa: CAISEQENTEAFF
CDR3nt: TGTGCCATCAGTGAACAGGAGAACACTGAAGCTTTCTTT

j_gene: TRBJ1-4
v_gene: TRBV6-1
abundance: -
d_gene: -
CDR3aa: CASSEGGEAEKLFF
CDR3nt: TGTGCCAGCAGTGAAGGAGGGGAGGCTGAAAAACTGTTTTTT

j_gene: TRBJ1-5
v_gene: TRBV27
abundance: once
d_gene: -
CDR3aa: CASSPQGPGQPQHF
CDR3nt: TGTGCCAGCAGTCCCCAGGGCCCCGGTCAGCCCCAGCATTTT

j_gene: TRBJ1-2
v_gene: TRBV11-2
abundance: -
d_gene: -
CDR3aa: CASSLAGYYGYTF
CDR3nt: TGTGCCAGCAGCTTAGCGGGATATTATGGCTACACCTTC

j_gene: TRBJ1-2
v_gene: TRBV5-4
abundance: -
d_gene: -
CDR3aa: CASRLNSQVSGYTF
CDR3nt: TGTGCCAGCAGATTGAACAGTCAGGTCTCAGGCTACACCTTC

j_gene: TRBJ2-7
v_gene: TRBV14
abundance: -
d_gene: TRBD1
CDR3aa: CASSRSLRDRVGDYEQYF
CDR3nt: TGTGCCAGCAGCCGAAGCCTCCGGGACAGAGTAGGTGACTACGAGCAGTACTTC

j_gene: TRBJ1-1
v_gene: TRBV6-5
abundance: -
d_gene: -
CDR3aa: CASLSEKGAEAFF
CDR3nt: TGTGCCAGCCTCTCGGAGAAGGGGGCTGAAGCTTTCTTT

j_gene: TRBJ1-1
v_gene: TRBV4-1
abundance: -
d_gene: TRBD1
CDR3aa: CASSQGTGHLNTEAFF
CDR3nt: TGCGCCAGCAGCCAAGGGACAGGGCACTTGAACACTGAAGCTTTCTTT

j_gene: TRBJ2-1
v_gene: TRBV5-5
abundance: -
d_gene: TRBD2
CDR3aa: CASSIRLAGASDEQFF
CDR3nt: TGTGCCAGCAGCATTCGACTAGCGGGGGCCTCGGATGAGCAGTTCTTC

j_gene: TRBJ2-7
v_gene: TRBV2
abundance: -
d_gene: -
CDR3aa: CASSVLDSSTYEQYF
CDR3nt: TGTGCCAGCAGTGTGTTAGACAGCAGTACCTACGAGCAGTACTTC

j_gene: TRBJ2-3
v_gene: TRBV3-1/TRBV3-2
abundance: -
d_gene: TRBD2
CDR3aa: CASSSPGTSGGAGDTQYF
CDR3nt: TGTGCCAGCAGCTCCCCCGGGACTAGCGGGGGGGCGGGAGATACGCAGTATTTT

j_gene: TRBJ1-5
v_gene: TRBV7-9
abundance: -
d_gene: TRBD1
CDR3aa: CASSYNRGFGNQPQHF
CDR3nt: TGTGCCAGCAGCTATAACAGGGGGTTCGGCAATCAGCCCCAGCATTTT

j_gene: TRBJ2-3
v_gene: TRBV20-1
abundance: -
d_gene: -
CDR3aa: CSALSTDTQYF
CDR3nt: TGCAGTGCTCTCTCCACAGATACGCAGTATTTT

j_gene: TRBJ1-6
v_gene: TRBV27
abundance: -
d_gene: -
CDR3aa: CASSLSGGPSSYNSPLHF
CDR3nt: TGTGCCAGCAGTTTATCGGGGGGGCCCAGCTCCTATAATTCACCCCTCCACTTT

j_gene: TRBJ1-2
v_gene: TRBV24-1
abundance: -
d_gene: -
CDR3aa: CATSDPTVSSYTF
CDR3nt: TGTGCCACCAGTGATCCGACTGTGTCCAGCTACACCTTC

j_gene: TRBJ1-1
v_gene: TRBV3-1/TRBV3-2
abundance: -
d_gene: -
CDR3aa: CASRQAGMWTEAFF
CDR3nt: TGTGCCAGCAGGCAGGCAGGGATGTGGACTGAAGCTTTCTTT

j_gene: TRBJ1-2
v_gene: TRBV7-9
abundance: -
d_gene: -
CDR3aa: CASSLRWDGYTF
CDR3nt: TGTGCCAGCAGCTTGAGGTGGGATGGCTACACCTTC

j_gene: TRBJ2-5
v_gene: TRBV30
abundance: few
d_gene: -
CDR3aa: CAWSVQGAETQYF
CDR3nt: TGTGCCTGGAGTGTACAAGGGGCGGAGACCCAGTACTTC

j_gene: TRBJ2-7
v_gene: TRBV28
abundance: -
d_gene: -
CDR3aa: CASSLLTSGGGYEQYF
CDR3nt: TGTGCCAGCAGTTTATTGACTTCGGGGGGCGGCTACGAGCAGTACTTC

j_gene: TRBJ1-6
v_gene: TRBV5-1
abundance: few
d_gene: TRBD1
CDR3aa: CASSSGQGTNSPLHF
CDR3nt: TGCGCCAGCAGCTCCGGACAGGGGACCAATTCACCCCTCCACTTT

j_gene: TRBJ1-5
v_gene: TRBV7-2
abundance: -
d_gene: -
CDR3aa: CASSLATGKGQPQHF
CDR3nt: TGTGCCAGCAGCTTAGCGACGGGAAAAGGACAGCCCCAGCATTTT